This T cell receptor beta chain was obtained from a study of T-cell reconstitution after alpha-beta-depleted transplantation in children. Preparing the TCRbeta library involved the use of unique molecular identifiers. TCRdb reprocessed the PCR reads via MiXCR and lists one record per CDR3 protein. The sample includes about 580,000 distinct CDR3 sequences, roughly 23% of them seen just once. At least ten counts were recorded for this clonotype. The CDR3 runs 16 residues. V shed 4 bases and J 3 bases; nucleotides not matched to a gene: 11. Looked up from germline, CDR1 is MDHEN and CDR2 is SYDVKM. The starting material was PBMCs, mostly from graft donor cells, obtained 360 days after TCRalphabeta/CD19-depleted stem cell transplant. This chain connects TRBV28 to TRBJ1-2, with 7 bases aligning to TRBD1. This TCR was sampled from a boy under two years old who had a stem cell transplant for acute myeloid leukemia, so the T cells may come from the graft donor. CDR3 loop: CASSSPYGQDYYGYTF. CDR3 in DNA: TGTGCCAGCAGTTCCCCTTACGGACAGGATTACTATGGCTACACCTTC.